This T cell receptor (beta chain) came from a study of cytomegalovirus exposure and HLA in healthy donors (TCRdb year 2017). Study-wide context: An earlier analysis of about 560 of the donors reported 276 Gb of sequence data and 95 million to 140 million unique TCR beta sequences obtained from roughly 180 million T cells. Roughly 300 gigabases of sequencing data and around 87 million unique TCR sequences were included in an early release covering roughly 600 HLA-typed donors. Of the 300 to 400 genotyped donors, approximately 83% fell in the genetic ancestry cluster associated with self-reported Caucasian donors. The study aimed to test whether cataloging public T cell receptors could reveal signatures of past pathogen exposure. The T cell repertoires of several hundred subjects were profiled by immunosequencing and related to cytomegalovirus serostatus. In addition to the first cohort of 650 to 800 subjects, a separate validation cohort of over 90 different subjects was used. The study combined high-throughput TCR immunosequencing, statistical association of individual TCRs with disease status, and machine learning to predict cytomegalovirus infection status. In a later analysis, previously published TCR beta repertoires from hundreds of donors were re-analyzed and high-resolution HLA genotyping was added so that TCR occurrence patterns could be studied. In the later analysis, no new phenotypic data were used to find candidate immune exposures; instead, reliance was placed on TCR beta sequences and their occurrence across donors. An earlier analysis of nearly 600 of the donors applied high-throughput TCR beta sequencing to assess whether each TCR beta V gene segment acted as functional or pseudogenic. Donor age, sex, ethnicity and CMV serostatus were compiled alongside the repertoire data. A later genetic analysis used genome-wide SNP genotypes for 398 of the 666 donors, treating that subset as a discovery cohort. Every discovery cohort repertoire had been produced on one sequencing platform. HLA typing included class I and class II loci at four-digit resolution. The number of donors typed differed by locus, with roughly 620-630 for A, B, C, DRB1 and DQB1, around 560 for DQA1, 600 to 610 for DPA1, and around 430 for DPB1. Because of strong linkage in the cohort, roughly five DR-DQ haplotypes were treated as single units for association and clustering. Among a few hundred genotyped donors of the cohort, an average of around 240,000 unique TCR beta nucleotide sequences were sequenced per donor, 15% to 20% of them non-productive.

Study-wide findings and limitations: Specific HLA alleles were associated with 15,000 to 20,000 TCR beta sequences at a false discovery rate of 0.05 in a later analysis. Correlated functional status among segregating V segments might be attributable to linkage disequilibrium, but an unknown experimental factor could not be ruled out. Several of the top co-occurrence clusters appeared to be linked to parvovirus B19, influenza, CMV and Epstein-Barr virus, according to a later analysis. Presence/absence analyses assumed roughly uniform sequencing depth across donors, an assumption that may not hold. In an earlier analysis of approximately 590 of the donors, most TCR beta V segments were observed in productive rearrangements about 90% or about 30% of the time, broadly matching IMGT annotations. The earlier analysis of fewer than 750 of the donors excluded 15 to 20 rarely observed V segments, including chromosome 9 orphons, because counts were too low. Most CMV-associated TCR beta chains appeared to be HLA-restricted in a later analysis, and the HLA associations seemed to be driven largely by CMV exposure. Compared with the approximately 710-donor mean, donors in an Asian-associated ancestry cluster had fewer N-insertions in productive TCRs, according to a later genetic analysis. In a later analysis, HLA-associated TCR beta chains showed more clonal expansion and lower generation probabilities than non-associated chains that were equally common. Some IMGT-functional V segments, including TRBV6-2 and TRBV6-3, could not be distinguished by the 87-base-pair reads and were therefore excluded. HLA typing was unavailable for some donors at each locus, so association tests used only the typed subset. In a later analysis, TCR association rates were found to vary across HLA loci, with the most associated TCRs seen for DRB1 alleles and the fewest for HLA-C alleles. In both the original and validation cohorts, the classifier was reported to diagnose cytomegalovirus status with high specificity and sensitivity. Assigning TCR associations to individual alleles was difficult when HLA alleles, especially DR and DQ, strongly co-occurred. Most TCR sequences were seen in very few donors, while some public TCRs were found in many individuals. The study listed 170 or so TCR beta chains as associated with cytomegalovirus. For the cohort, immune exposure information was limited to CMV serostatus. In a later genetic analysis, a missense DCLRE1C variant was associated with V-gene and J-gene trimming of TCR beta chains, and the association was replicated in an independent cohort. A cluster of highly shared sequence variants was judged likely to represent a technical artifact of the sequencing pipeline. In vitro tests confirmed that a few of the cytomegalovirus-associated TCR beta chains recognize cytomegalovirus antigens. The authors suggested that the approach could potentially be generalized to other disease states and immunological phenotypes. Only TCR beta chains were sequenced in this cohort, and the absence of alpha or paired-chain data limited detectable features. A further reported finding was that TCR beta sequences accurately predicted the HLA-A and HLA-B alleles for most subjects in the first cohort.

The germline V gene (reference sequence) provides CDR1 GTSNPN and CDR2 SVGIG. Germline trimming amounts to 1 base on V and 4 bases on J, with 7 as the count of junction bases outside the gene matches. Including cysteine and phenylalanine, the CDR3 has 14 amino acids. The CDR3 DNA has 42 bases and is translated from base 1. Library preparation was by the immunoSEQ multiplex PCR assay. A mixture of 60 forward primers for TCR Vbeta segments and 13 reverse primers for TCR Jbeta segments was used in the multiplex PCR. The CDR3 region of rearranged TCR beta genes was amplified from genomic DNA by a multiplex PCR assay. On the Illumina HiSeq System, the amplified TCR beta libraries were sequenced as 87-base-pair reads. Under the source paper's analysis protocol: A later analysis counted about 80 million unique TCR beta chains across the 600 to 850 repertoires, and 10 million to 11 million of these chains were shared by at least two donors. Raw reads were error-corrected and collapsed into unique sequences by a nearest-neighbor algorithm in which closely related sequences were merged to remove PCR and sequencing errors. To assign V, D and J gene segments, CDR3 sequences were aligned to IMGT reference sequences. For a sequence to be retained, a match of at least six nucleotides to both a V gene segment and a J gene segment was required. Rearrangements were classified as productive when the CDR3 lacked stop codons and remained in frame with V and J, and all other rearrangements were classified as non-productive. CDR3 was defined according to IMGT convention as the region running from the second conserved V-encoded cysteine to the conserved J-encoded phenylalanine. Sequences without an unambiguous match to a single V gene segment were excluded from the earlier analysis of 500 to 700 of the donors. An earlier analysis of 587 of the donors called V segments functional above 56.7% productive rearrangements and segregating when the between-donor standard deviation exceeded 5%. A statistical classification framework was built to diagnose cytomegalovirus status from the catalog of TCR beta chain sequences. A later analysis assigned V and J genes by comparing TCR nucleotide sequences with IMGT/GENE-DB human TR gene sequences. Using the TCRdist pipeline, a later analysis assigned CDR3 sequences along with most-parsimonious VDJ recombination scenarios. In a later analysis, each TCR beta chain was defined by its CDR3 amino acid sequence together with its V-gene family, and reads without a unique V-gene family were excluded. As a way to deal with suspected cross-contamination and a sequencing artifact, a later analysis dropped 450 to 600 nucleotide sequences that were highly shared and had low generation probability. In a later analysis, a clonal expansion index for each public chain was calculated from normalized within-repertoire ranks of inferred template counts. A later analysis computed generation probabilities with a VDJ recombination model fitted to out-of-frame rearrangements, and checked the results against IGoR. Hypergeometric tests were used in a later analysis to score TCR-TCR, TCR-HLA and TCR-CMV co-occurrence, with a repertoire-size bias correction applied to the TCR pairs. To estimate false discovery rates, a later analysis permuted the HLA or CMV assignments 20 times. In a later analysis, co-occurring TCRs were grouped with DBSCAN, and TCRdist sequence similarity was added when clustering was performed within HLA-allele-positive subsets. Repertoires with fewer than 30,000 or more than 120,000 public chains, plus five repertoires with anomalous nucleotide sharing, were excluded from co-occurrence clustering. The immuneACCESS repertoire file appears here via TCRdb, limited to in-frame rearrangements. These files lack a portion of the clones; in checked studies, under half of the deficit traces to unresolved V genes, and the cause of the others is not known. D and trimming were read from the DNA, whereas the V and J calls and clone size are those reported in that table. The sample table lists some 120,000 clones, around three quarters of them with a count of one. The ten largest clonotypes hold 1.2% of the sample.

The cohort consisted of 666 healthy bone marrow donors. At the time of sampling, every cohort member was nominally healthy, though immune exposures that went unrecorded were likely present. The donor tested CMV seronegative and was one of the 352 seronegative cohort members. A peripheral blood sample was collected from each donor, and TCR beta sequencing was performed on peripheral blood mononuclear cells. Genomic DNA extraction from the blood cell samples was performed with the Qiagen DNeasy Blood Extraction Kit. The sample holds one count of this clone. This receptor's antigen is unknown. No much larger clone is present one base from it, and per-base qualities are unavailable.

This clonotype was obtained from a female donor in good health and CMV-seronegative. The chain is assembled from TRBV30 and TRBJ2-7, with 7 middle bases fitting TRBD1. Material: PBMCs. The sequence in DNA is TGTGCCTGGAGTGGTCAGGGACAGATATACGAGCAGTACTTC. This yields the protein CAWSGQGQIYEQYF. Supplemented by the reference TRBV30 and TRBJ2-7 proteins around the CDR3, the complete variable domain is SQTIHQWPATLVQPVGSPLSLECTVEGTSNPNLYWYRQAAGRGLQLLFYSVGIGQISSEVPQNLSASRPQDRQFILSSKKLLLSDSGFYLCAWSGQGQIYEQYFGPGTRLTVT.